This passage covers 17 T cell receptor beta chains from one sample sequenced in a study of beta chain features in type 1 diabetes. Investigators reverse transcribed all isolated RNA, so they sequenced expressed TCRB transcripts. Assay: immunoSEQ multiplex PCR; the TCRdb copy retains only in-frame clones and omits some. The sample yields 300,000 to 350,000 clones, less than 9.5% seen once. The sample comprised central memory CD4+ T cells from blood. These receptors all stem from a woman in her late teens or twenties in good health.

The J gene is TRBJ2-7, the V gene TRBV6-1; D perhaps matches TRBD2 (5 bases). The germline V gene encodes CDR1 MNHNS and CDR2 SASEGT. V lost 1 base and J 2 bases, leaving 9 bases between the germline ends. The CDR3 contains 14 residues. This CDR3 is CASSEGGKPYEQYF. In DNA, the CDR3 is TGTGCCAGCAGTGAAGGAGGGAAACCCTACGAGCAGTACTTC.

The chain couples TRBV29-1 to TRBJ2-5, with D perhaps matching TRBD1 (6 bases). Deletions cut 7 bases from V and 3 bases from J, with 9 bases between. CDR3 length: 11 amino acids. Germline V gene lookup returns CDR1 SQVTM and CDR2 ANQGSEA. CDR3 nucleotides: TGCAGCGGGGGGCGGGAAGAGACCCAGTACTTC. This gives the protein CSGGREETQYF.

The rearrangement joins TRBV7-2 to TRBJ2-6; the D gene is possibly TRBD2 (5 bases). Germline V gene lookup returns CDR1 SGHTA and CDR2 FQGNSA. This CDR3 comprises 14 residues. Deletions cut 6 bases from V and 2 bases from J, with 8 bases between. The CDR3 nucleotides read TGTGCCAGCAGGGAGGTGGCTGGGGCCAACGTCCTGACTTTC. This sequence encodes CASREVAGANVLTF.

This clone was seen more than once but under ten times. Given a much more abundant clone one base away, this may be a read error. J is TRBJ1-1 and V is TRBV5-6; D unclear. The CDR3 length is 13 residues. Trimming pared 2 bases from V and 0 bases from J, leaving 5 bases between. From germline, CDR1 is SGHDT and CDR2 YYEEEE. CDR3 protein: CASSLTLNTEAFF. CDR3 coding DNA: TGTGCCAGCAGCTTAACACTGAACACTGAAGCTTTCTTT. Full variable domain (outside the CDR3, taken from reference TRBV5-6 and TRBJ1-1): DAGVTQSPTHLIKTRGQQVTLRCSPKSGHDTVSWYQQALGQGPQFIFQYYEEEERQRGNFPDRFSGHQFPNYSSELNVNALLLGDSALYLCASSLTLNTEAFFGQGTRLTVV.

This clone was seen a handful of times. The rearrangement joins TRBV4-2 to TRBJ2-3; the D gene could be TRBD1 or TRBD2 (6 bases each). Trimming took 3 bases from V and 2 from J, leaving 12 bases between them. Germline V lookup: CDR1 LGHNA, CDR2 YNFKEQ. The CDR3 totals 15 residues. This chain's CDR3 is CASSQEGVFTDTQYF. The CDR3 nucleotides read TGTGCCAGCAGCCAGGAGGGGGTTTTCACAGATACGCAGTATTTT.

This clone has more than one count but fewer than ten. V gene TRBV6-1 combines with J gene TRBJ2-5, with TRBD1 matching 9 bases. The CDR3 sequence is 13 residues long. V lost 10 bases, J lost 3 bases, and 6 bases stayed unmatched. Germline CDR1 reads MNHNS; CDR2 reads SASEGT. Written as DNA, the CDR3 is TGTGCCACTACCCGGGACAGGGAAGAGACCCAGTACTTC. Encoded protein: CATTRDREETQYF.

This clone was found a few times. The same CDR3 is also encoded by other DNA sequences in this sample. The chain combines TRBV5-1 with TRBJ2-2; maybe TRBD1 (5 bases). V dropped 0 bases and J dropped 0 bases, with 6 bases sitting between them. Germline loops: CDR1 SGHRS, CDR2 YFSETQ. This CDR3 is built from 15 residues. CDR3 residues: CASSLGTPNTGELFF. CDR3 in DNA: TGCGCCAGCAGCTTGGGGACACCGAACACCGGGGAGCTGTTTTTT.

This chain joins TRBV9 and TRBJ1-1; the match to TRBD1 covers 7 bases. CDR1 and CDR2 (germline): SGDLS, YYNGEE. The V gene end was trimmed by 2 bases and the J gene end by 6 bases; junction bases not matched to a gene: 7. CDR3 length: 14 amino acids. CDR3 sequence: CASSVQGGAAEAFF. In DNA, the CDR3 is TGTGCCAGCAGCGTTCAAGGGGGCGCGGCTGAAGCTTTCTTT.

The rearrangement uses TRBV7-6 and TRBJ2-7; 9 bases line up with TRBD1. Germline lookup yields CDR1 SGHVS and CDR2 FNYEAQ. V shed 5 bases, J shed 1 base, and the junction held 6 bases outside the gene matches. The CDR3 length is 15 residues. The CDR3 spells CASSQGTGRSYEQYF. The DNA of the CDR3 is TGTGCCAGCAGCCAGGGGACAGGGAGGTCCTACGAGCAGTACTTC.

The chain carries TRBV2 and TRBJ2-1; D is possibly TRBD2 (6 bases). Per the germline V gene, CDR1 is SNHLY and CDR2 is FYNNEI. The CDR3 covers 12 residues. V was clipped by 11 bases and J by 7 bases, with 15 bases between them. The CDR3, as DNA: TGTGCCTCCCGGGCAGGAGGGAATGAGCAGTTCTTC. Translating gives CASRAGGNEQFF. Full variable domain (outside the CDR3, taken from reference TRBV2 and TRBJ2-1): EPEVTQTPSHQVTQMGQEVILRCVPISNHLYFYWYRQILGQKVEFLVSFYNNEISEKSEIFDDQFSVERPDGSNFTLKIRSTKLEDSAMYFCASRAGGNEQFFGPGTRLTVL.

This clone turned up a few times. The chain combines TRBV7-2 with TRBJ2-7; 8 nucleotides match TRBD2. J lost 3 bases, V lost 2 bases, and 18 bases had no gene match. Germline V gives CDR1 SGHTA, CDR2 FQGNSA. CDR3 size: 19 residues. The CDR3 here is CASSLISAAPGLGFYEQYF. Here the CDR3 DNA reads TGTGCCAGCAGCTTAATTTCGGCGGCTCCGGGACTAGGGTTCTACGAGCAGTACTTC.

A few counts support this clone. V usage is TRBV7-8 and J usage is TRBJ1-1; D remains unclear. The V and J ends lost 2 bases and 4 bases respectively, with 17 bases between them. CDR3 size: 16 residues. Germline-derived CDR1 and CDR2 are SGHVS and FQNEAQ. The CDR3 reads CASSLSAGRWGTEAFF. The CDR3, as DNA: TGTGCCAGCAGCTTAAGTGCCGGACGGTGGGGCACTGAAGCTTTCTTT.

This clone turned up a few times. A single base is all that separates this from a far larger clone, so a read error is likely. The same CDR3 can be traced to other DNA sequences in this sample. The rearrangement links TRBV5-4 to TRBJ2-1; the match to TRBD2 covers 9 bases. With 4 bases clipped from V and 5 bases from J, the junction kept 10 bases outside the gene matches. Germline assignment: CDR1 SGHNT and CDR2 YYREEE (reference sequence). The CDR3 loop spans 16 amino acids. The CDR3 loop reads CASSQGSGRVNNEQFF. For the CDR3, the DNA is TGTGCCAGCAGCCAAGGTAGCGGGAGAGTAAACAATGAGCAGTTCTTC.

J is TRBJ1-1 and V is TRBV28, with 7 bases aligning to TRBD1. The CDR3 contains 15 residues. With 5 bases clipped from V and 1 base from J, the junction kept 7 bases outside the gene matches. Germline V CDR1 and CDR2: MDHEN, SYDVKM. In DNA, the CDR3 is TGTGCCAGCAGTCCTCCGGGGACAGCGAACACTGAAGCTTTCTTT. Protein product: CASSPPGTANTEAFF.

This clone turned up a few times. The V gene is TRBV5-1, the J gene TRBJ2-1; TRBD2 aligns across 8 bases. Germline V gene data show CDR1 as SGHRS and CDR2 as YFSETQ. Trimming took 0 bases from V and 5 from J; bases not matched to a gene: 1. The length of the CDR3 is 14 residues. The CDR3 nucleotides read TGCGCCAGCAGCTTGGATAGCGGGAACAATGAGCAGTTCTTC. Its translation is CASSLDSGNNEQFF. Using reference TRBV5-1 and TRBJ2-1 for the parts outside the CDR3, the full variable domain is KAGVTQTPRYLIKTRGQQVTLSCSPISGHRSVSWYQQTPGQGLQFLFEYFSETQRNKGNFPGRFSGRQFSNSRSEMNVSTLELGDSALYLCASSLDSGNNEQFFGPGTRLTVL.

V and J are TRBV7-8 and TRBJ1-3; no clear D gene. Trimming took off 2 bases at V and 3 bases at J, with 5 bases between the two ends. This CDR3 comprises 13 residues. CDR1 is SGHVS, CDR2 FQNEAQ, per germline. Here the CDR3 DNA reads TGTGCCAGCAGCTTATCGCTTGGAAACACCATATATTTT. Protein product: CASSLSLGNTIYF. Full variable domain (remainder filled in from reference TRBV7-8 and TRBJ1-3): GAGVSQSPRYKVAKRGQDVALRCDPISGHVSLFWYQQALGQGPEFLTYFQNEAQLDKSGLPSDRFFAERPEGSVSTLKIQRTQQEDSAVYLCASSLSLGNTIYFGEGSWLTVV.

There are a few counts of this clone. This CDR3 is CASSYTTPGVGQPQHF. CDR3 bases: TGTGCCAGCAGTTACACTACTCCAGGGGTCGGGCAGCCCCAGCATTTT. The V call is TRBV6-5, the J call TRBJ1-5, with TRBD1 as a possible D gene (6 bases). Germline CDR1 is MNHEY and CDR2 is SVGAGI. The ends were cut back, 2 bases at V and 7 bases at J, with 18 bases in the middle. The CDR3 consists of 16 residues.